The 7 T cell receptor beta chains listed next were all sequenced from one sample in a study of blood T cell repertoires in COVID-19. Produced via immunoSEQ multiplex PCR; TCRdb's table is partial and in-frame only. The sample holds around 170,000 clones, about 88% seen once. The sample taken for sequencing was peripheral blood. Receptors originate from a man aged 25 to 40 with active or convalescent COVID-19.

This sequence joins TRBV21-1 and TRBJ1-1; the DNA was not compared with TRBD1, the D call given in the table. TRBV21-1 is described as a pseudogene. The CDR3 has 20 residues. CDR3 in DNA: TGTGCCAGCAGCCCCCGGAGGAGGGGGCGAACCCGCTTTAGGAACACTGAAGCTTTCTTT. It is translated as CASSPRRRGRTRFRNTEAFF.

This chain uses TRBV30 with TRBJ1-2, with D uncertain. Germline V gene data show CDR1 as GTSNPN and CDR2 as SVGIG (reference sequence). V was shortened by 0 bases and J by 4 bases, with 6 bases between the two germline ends. The CDR3 consists of 12 residues. DNA for the CDR3: TGTGCCTGGAGTGTACAACCCTATGGCTACACCTTC. Translated, it gives CAWSVQPYGYTF.

This chain links TRBV14 with TRBJ1-2; D might be TRBD1 (6 bases). CDR1 and CDR2 (germline): SGHDN, FVKESK. V was trimmed by 3 bases and J by 6 bases, leaving 11 bases between them. CDR3 length: 13 amino acids. The CDR3 sequence: CASSQVQGNGYTF. In DNA form, the CDR3 reads TGTGCCAGCAGCCAGGTACAGGGTAATGGCTACACCTTC. The whole variable domain, remainder taken from reference TRBV14 and TRBJ1-2, is EAGVTQFPSHSVIEKGQTVTLRCDPISGHDNLYWYRRVMGKEIKFLLHFVKESKQDESGMPNNRFLAERTGGTYSTLKVQPAELEDSGVYFCASSQVQGNGYTFGSGTRLTVV.

J is TRBJ2-2 and V is TRBV6-1, with 10 bases aligning to TRBD2. V lost 4 bases and J lost 5; bases outside the gene matches: 10. The CDR3 has 17 residues. Germline lookup yields CDR1 MNHNS and CDR2 SASEGT. DNA for the CDR3: TGTGCCAGCAGTGGGCAACTAGCGGGAATAGCTACCGGGGAGCTGTTTTTT. Protein sequence: CASSGQLAGIATGELFF.

This clone was observed once. This sequence joins TRBV2 and TRBJ1-4; D not certain. The length of the CDR3 is 11 residues. Germline V gene data show CDR1 as SNHLY and CDR2 as FYNNEI. Trimming pared 3 bases from V and 12 bases from J, leaving 8 bases between. CDR3 in DNA: TGTGCCAGCAGTGAGGGTGCGGAACTGTTTTTT. This codes for CASSEGAELFF.

The rearrangement uses TRBV2 and TRBJ1-1; D possibly corresponds to TRBD1 (6 bases). The V gene lost 7 bases and the J gene lost 1 base, with 13 bases spanning the gap. CDR3 length: 14 residues. CDR1 is SNHLY, CDR2 FYNNEI, per germline. The CDR3 protein is CASTTGPANTEAFF. Written as DNA, the CDR3 is TGTGCCAGCACGACAGGCCCAGCGAACACTGAAGCTTTCTTT.

The V and J genes are TRBV2 and TRBJ1-6, with TRBD1 identical over 7 bases. This CDR3 comprises 13 residues. J gave up 7 bases and V 4 bases, and 1 base lay outside the gene matches. From germline, CDR1 is SNHLY and CDR2 FYNNEI. The CDR3 loop is CASSAGGNSPLHF. CDR3 coding DNA: TGTGCCAGCAGTGCAGGGGGAAATTCACCCCTCCACTTT. Full variable domain (outside the CDR3, taken from reference TRBV2 and TRBJ1-6): EPEVTQTPSHQVTQMGQEVILRCVPISNHLYFYWYRQILGQKVEFLVSFYNNEISEKSEIFDDQFSVERPDGSNFTLKIRSTKLEDSAMYFCASSAGGNSPLHFGNGTRLTVT.